The clone carrying this TCR beta chain was seen a few times. CDR1 is SGHTA and CDR2 is FQGNSA in the germline V gene. Trimming removed 5 bases from V and 7 bases from J, with 18 bases in between. The CDR3 spans 15 residues. It was genomic DNA that served as the template for profiling TCR beta VDJ and CDR3. TCRdb fed the reads into MiXCR, producing one record per CDR3 protein. This sample carries approximately 300,000 distinct CDR3 sequences, roughly 53% of them seen once, and the ten largest clones take 1.3%. These data belong to a study of CD8+CD57+ T cells in acquired aplastic anemia. All patients picked for sequencing had shown, by flow cytometry, an expansion of CD8+CD57+ cells.

Sequencing used sorted CD4+, CD8+, or CD8+CD57+ T cells (not recorded which) from PBMCs. V gene TRBV7-2 combines with J gene TRBJ2-1; possible D gene TRBD2, 6 bases. The receptor comes from a human donor with aplastic anemia. This chain's CDR3 is CASSPGVSFMNEQFF. The CDR3 nucleotides read TGTGCCAGCAGCCCGGGGGTGAGTTTTATGAATGAGCAGTTCTTC.